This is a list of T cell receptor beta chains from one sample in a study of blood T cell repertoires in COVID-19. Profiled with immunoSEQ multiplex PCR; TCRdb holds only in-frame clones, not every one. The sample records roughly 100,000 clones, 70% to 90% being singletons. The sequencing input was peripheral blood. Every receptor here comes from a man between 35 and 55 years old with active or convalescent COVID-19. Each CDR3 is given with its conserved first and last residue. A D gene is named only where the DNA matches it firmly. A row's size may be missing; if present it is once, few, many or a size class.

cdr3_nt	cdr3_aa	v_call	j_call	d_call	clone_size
TGTGCCATCAGTGAGTCGAAAGGGACACGCGGCACAGATACGCAGTATTTT	CAISESKGTRGTDTQYF	TRBV10-3	TRBJ2-3	-	-
TGTGCCAGCGGTGACAGGCGTTATGGCTACACCTTC	CASGDRRYGYTF	TRBV6-6	TRBJ1-2	-	-
TGTGCCAGCAGCTTAAGGGCCCCCCCGACAGGGGATTATGGCTACACCTTC	CASSLRAPPTGDYGYTF	TRBV5-6	TRBJ1-2	TRBD1	-
TGTGCCAGCAGCCTGGGCCTAGCGGATACAGATACGCAGTATTTT	CASSLGLADTDTQYF	TRBV4-2	TRBJ2-3	TRBD2	-
TGTGCCATCAGTGGCCCGGGACAGGGTGTCGCAGATACGCAGTATTTT	CAISGPGQGVADTQYF	TRBV10-3	TRBJ2-3	TRBD1	once
TGTGCCTGGAGTGGCCCAGGGGGTGGGAAGTATGGCTACACCTTC	CAWSGPGGGKYGYTF	TRBV30	TRBJ1-2	TRBD1	once
TGTGCCAGCAGTGCTGGGAGAACAGTTAACACCGGGGAGCTGTTTTTT	CASSAGRTVNTGELFF	TRBV2	TRBJ2-2	-	-
TGTGCCAGCTCACCTGGACAGGTTGCAACTAATGAAAAACTGTTTTTT	CASSPGQVATNEKLFF	TRBV18	TRBJ1-4	TRBD1	-
TGTGCCAGCAGTGAAGAGTTAGGCGGGGGGGCGAATGAGCAGTTCTTC	CASSEELGGGANEQFF	TRBV6-1	TRBJ2-1	TRBD2	-
TGTGCCAGCTCACCAGAGTCTAACTATGGCTACACCTTC	CASSPESNYGYTF	TRBV18	TRBJ1-2	-	-
TGTGCCAGCGGCCCGACGGGGGCAGATACGCAGTATTTT	CASGPTGADTQYF	TRBV11-2	TRBJ2-3	-	-
TGTGCCAGCAGTTATGGATGGAGATACGAGCAGTACTTC	CASSYGWRYEQYF	TRBV6-5	TRBJ2-7	-	-
TGTGCCAGCAGCTTGGCTGGACAGGCCGGAGCTTTCTTT	CASSLAGQAGAFF	TRBV5-6	TRBJ1-1	TRBD1	-
TGTGCCAGCAGCGCCCAGTTGACAAGTGGCTACACCTTC	CASSAQLTSGYTF	TRBV9	TRBJ1-2	-	-
TGTGCCAGCAGCCCCTGGGGGGGACAGGGGAACACCGGGGAGCTGTTTTTT	CASSPWGGQGNTGELFF	TRBV5-5	TRBJ2-2	TRBD1	-
TGTGCCAGCAGACCGTTCCCAGGGCTCGAGCAGTACTTC	CASRPFPGLEQYF	TRBV6-5	TRBJ2-7	-	-
TGTGCCAGCAGGACTGGTCAAAATGAAAAACTGTTTTTT	CASRTGQNEKLFF	TRBV6-5	TRBJ1-4	-	-
TGTGCCAGTACTCGAGGATCTAAGAACACCGGGGAGCTGTTTTTT	CASTRGSKNTGELFF	TRBV19	TRBJ2-2	-	-
TGTGCCAGCAGTTTATACAGTTTCGCAGATACGCAGTATTTT	CASSLYSFADTQYF	TRBV27	TRBJ2-3	-	-
TGTGCCAGCAGCCGCGGGGATACGCAGTATTTT	CASSRGDTQYF	TRBV7-9	TRBJ2-3	-	-
TGTGCCAGCAGTGAGACAGGTAGAGGACGGGGCACTGAAGCTTTCTTT	CASSETGRGRGTEAFF	TRBV6-1	TRBJ1-1	-	-
TGTGCCAGCTCACCATACGGGACAGGGGGCGATAGAAACTATGGCTACACCTTC	CASSPYGTGGDRNYGYTF	TRBV18	TRBJ1-2	TRBD1	-
TGTGCCTGGAGTCCTTGGGGACAGGGGTTCAATCAGCCCCAGCATTTT	CAWSPWGQGFNQPQHF	TRBV30	TRBJ1-5	TRBD1	-
TGTGCCAGCAGCCCCAGGACAGGGGAGATCCGGTCCTACGAGCAGTACTTC	CASSPRTGEIRSYEQYF	TRBV7-9	TRBJ2-7	TRBD1	few
TGTGCCAGCAGCGGTAGGACAGGGCTCAACACCGGGGAGCTGTTTTTT	CASSGRTGLNTGELFF	TRBV9	TRBJ2-2	TRBD1	-
TGTGCCAGCAGTCCAAAAACAGGGGGTCACGGCTACACCTTC	CASSPKTGGHGYTF	TRBV6-5	TRBJ1-2	TRBD1	-
TGTGCCAGCAGCCATCGACAGGCGTCCTATGGCTACACCTTC	CASSHRQASYGYTF	TRBV11-2	TRBJ1-2	-	many
TGTGCCAGCAGTTACTCGAGACAGGGGGCCATATATTTT	CASSYSRQGAIYF	TRBV6-5	TRBJ1-3	TRBD1	-
TGTGCCAGCAGCTTAGCCGGGACAGGGACTCACAATGAGCAGTTCTTC	CASSLAGTGTHNEQFF	TRBV7-2	TRBJ2-1	TRBD1	-
TGTGCCAGCAGTCGCCAGGGAGGAGAGACCCAGTACTTC	CASSRQGGETQYF	TRBV6-2/TRBV6-3	TRBJ2-5	-	-
TGTGCCAGTAGTATTGGACAGAATAATTCACCCCTCCACTTT	CASSIGQNNSPLHF	TRBV19	TRBJ1-6	-	-
TGCGCCAGCAGCTTGTATGGGTCCCGGAGCACTGAAGCTTTCTTT	CASSLYGSRSTEAFF	TRBV5-1	TRBJ1-1	-	-
TGTGCCAGTAGACAGGGGGTCCACTCTGGGGCCAACGTCCTGACTTTC	CASRQGVHSGANVLTF	TRBV19	TRBJ2-6	TRBD1	-
TGTGCCAGCAGTGATTCCCGGTTAGAGACCCAGTACTTC	CASSDSRLETQYF	TRBV2	TRBJ2-5	-	-
TGTGCCAGCAGCTTGGTTTCAGGGGGCACCTATGGCTACACCTTC	CASSLVSGGTYGYTF	TRBV5-6	TRBJ1-2	TRBD1	-
TGCGCCAGCAGCCGAGGGACTAGCGAGATCAATGAGCAGTTCTTC	CASSRGTSEINEQFF	TRBV5-1	TRBJ2-1	TRBD2	-
TGTGCCAGCAGGGCTTCCGGGGAAAGTTCACCCCTCCACTTT	CASRASGESSPLHF	TRBV3-1/TRBV3-2	TRBJ1-6	-	-
TGTGCCAGCAGCCAAGGGCCCGGGACAGGGATGGGATCGGACACTGAAGCTTTCTTT	CASSQGPGTGMGSDTEAFF	TRBV4-2	TRBJ1-1	TRBD1	-
TGTGCCAGCTCACCATCGGGACAGGGGACAGATACGCAGTATTTT	CASSPSGQGTDTQYF	TRBV18	TRBJ2-3	TRBD1	-
TGTGCCACCAGCAGAGAGGAGGGAGTCAATCAGCCCCAGCATTTT	CATSREEGVNQPQHF	TRBV15	TRBJ1-5	-	-
TGTGCCAGCAGCGTAGCGGACAGGGCAGAGACCCAGTACTTC	CASSVADRAETQYF	TRBV9	TRBJ2-5	TRBD1	-
TGTGCCAGCTCCGGGACAGGGGACGAAAAACTGTTTTTT	CASSGTGDEKLFF	TRBV2	TRBJ1-4	TRBD1	once
TGTGCCTCTCGGACTGGACTAGTCATCACAGATACGCAGTATTTT	CASRTGLVITDTQYF	TRBV30	TRBJ2-3	TRBD2	-
TGTGCCAGCAGGGAAAGTAGCCACGAGCAGTACTTC	CASRESSHEQYF	TRBV2	TRBJ2-7	-	-
TGTGCCAGCAGCGAGACTAGCGGGGGTGATACCGGGGAGCTGTTTTTT	CASSETSGGDTGELFF	TRBV6-2/TRBV6-3	TRBJ2-2	TRBD2	-
TGCAGCGTTGACTCGGTTCCAGGGGGCACGGACTATGGCTACACCTTC	CSVDSVPGGTDYGYTF	TRBV29-1	TRBJ1-2	TRBD1	-
TGCAGTGCTAGTAAGACAGGTGATTCCTACGAGCAGTACTTC	CSASKTGDSYEQYF	TRBV20-1	TRBJ2-7	-	-
TGTGCCAGCTCAGCTGGAGTGGGTCACGAAGCTTTCTTT	CASSAGVGHEAFF	TRBV18	TRBJ1-1	-	-
TGTGCCAGCAGCTTAGCTCCTGCACAAACCTCTGGAAACACCATATATTTT	CASSLAPAQTSGNTIYF	TRBV7-2	TRBJ1-3	-	-
TGTGCCAGCAGCTTCTTTAGCGGGGGACCCGGGAATGAGCAGTTCTTC	CASSFFSGGPGNEQFF	TRBV6-2/TRBV6-3	TRBJ2-1	TRBD2	-
TGTGCCAGCAGCCTCCAGGGACAGGCGGGCACTGAAGCTTTCTTT	CASSLQGQAGTEAFF	TRBV9	TRBJ1-1	TRBD1	-
TGCGCCAGCAGCCCCGGGACTAGCGGTATTAGCACAGATACGCAGTATTTT	CASSPGTSGISTDTQYF	TRBV5-1	TRBJ2-3	TRBD2	-
TGTGCCAGCAGCCAAGAGCGTGAGACTGAAGCTTTCTTT	CASSQERETEAFF	TRBV4-2	TRBJ1-1	-	-